This TCR beta chain was profiled in a study of CD8 T cells in ankylosing spondylitis. Quantitative 5'-RACE with molecular barcodes was used to make the TCR beta libraries. MiXCR, applied by TCRdb to the 5' RACE reads, yields one record per CDR3 protein. Among 700,000 to 1,000,000 distinct CDR3 sequences listed, 12% were seen once. For this clonotype: As yet, its antigen is unknown.

Whole-study findings and limits: Reactive arthritis synovial fluid and blood were previously reported to contain some motif variants. There was reportedly significant enrichment of clones that were disease-linked in matched ankylosing spondylitis synovial fluid. Ankylosing spondylitis blood appeared to be characterized by a TCR beta motif of several highly homologous variants.

The sequence was obtained from a male donor with ankylosing spondylitis. Sequenced: blood, either unsorted or a sorted T cell fraction (not recorded which).

CDR3 sequence: CSARDLGTPNQETQYF. CDR3 sequence (DNA): TGCAGTGCTAGAGATCTGGGGACGCCGAACCAAGAGACCCAGTACTTC. The chain uses TRBV20-1 and TRBJ2-5; D may be TRBD1 or TRBD2 (5 bases each). With 0 bases removed from V and 0 bases from J, the gap between germline ends came to 14 bases. The CDR3 contains 16 residues. Germline CDR1 is DFQATT and CDR2 is SNEGSKA (reference sequence).